Here is one T cell receptor beta chain with its context. Its specificity is unknown. The record originates from a study of T cell responses to AZD1222 COVID-19 vaccine. Study-wide points: Only six individuals given AZD1222 were seropositive at baseline. Clonal diversity was possibly underestimated; the donors were predominantly white British and more often female. Spike-specific TCR breadth and depth went up after people got two AZD1222 doses.

Sequencing was performed with immunoSEQ multiplex PCR; in TCRdb, only in-frame clones are kept and a portion is missing. The data contain 110,000 to 150,000 clones, 85% to 95% of them seen just once; the ten biggest clones take up approximately 12%. V was shortened by 1 base and J by 0 bases, with 10 bases between the two germline ends. There are 15 residues in the CDR3. Germline V gene data show CDR1 as MDHEN and CDR2 as SYDVKM. This chain uses TRBV28 with TRBJ2-7; D is uncertain. Sequencing was performed on peripheral blood, taken after recovery from COVID-19. The TCR sequence derives from an adult who had recovered from COVID-19. CDR3 sequence: CASSLSPFSSYEQYF. DNA of the CDR3: TGTGCCAGCAGTTTATCCCCATTCAGCTCCTACGAGCAGTACTTC.